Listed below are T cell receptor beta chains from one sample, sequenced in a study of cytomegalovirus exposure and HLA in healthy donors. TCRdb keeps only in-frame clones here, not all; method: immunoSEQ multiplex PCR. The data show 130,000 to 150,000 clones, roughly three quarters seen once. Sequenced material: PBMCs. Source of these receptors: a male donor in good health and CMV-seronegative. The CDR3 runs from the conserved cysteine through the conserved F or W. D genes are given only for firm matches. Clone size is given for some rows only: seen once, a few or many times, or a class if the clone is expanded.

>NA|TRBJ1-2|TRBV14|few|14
CASSQGSRGGGYTF
TGTGCCAGCAGCCAAGGATCGAGGGGAGGAGGCTACACCTTC
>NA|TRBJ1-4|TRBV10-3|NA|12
CAISDPGGPLFF
TGTGCCATCAGTGACCCTGGTGGCCCGCTGTTTTTT
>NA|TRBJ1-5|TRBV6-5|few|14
CASSYSGGVQPQHF
TGTGCCAGCAGTTACTCGGGAGGGGTACAGCCCCAGCATTTT
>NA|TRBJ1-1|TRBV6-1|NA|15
CASSTPGTVNTEAFF
TGTGCCAGCAGTACTCCGGGAACAGTGAACACTGAAGCTTTCTTT
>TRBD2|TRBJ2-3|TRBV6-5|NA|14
CASRVGLAGSTQYF
TGTGCCAGCAGAGTCGGACTAGCGGGGAGTACGCAGTATTTT
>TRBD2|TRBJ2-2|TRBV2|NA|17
CASRKTSGGSNTGELFF
TGTGCCAGCAGAAAGACTAGCGGGGGGTCTAACACCGGGGAGCTGTTTTTT
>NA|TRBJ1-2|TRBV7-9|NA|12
CASSLVSGGYTF
TGTGCCAGCAGCTTAGTGTCAGGTGGCTACACCTTC
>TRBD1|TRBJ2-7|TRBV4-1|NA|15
CASSQARDSIYEQYF
TGCGCCAGCAGCCAAGCCCGGGACAGCATCTACGAGCAGTACTTC
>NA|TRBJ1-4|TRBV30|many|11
CAWRSPEKLFF
TGTGCCTGGAGGAGTCCCGAAAAACTGTTTTTT
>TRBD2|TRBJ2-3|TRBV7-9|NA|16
CASSSLAGGRTDTQYF
TGTGCCAGCAGTTCACTAGCGGGGGGGAGGACAGATACGCAGTATTTT
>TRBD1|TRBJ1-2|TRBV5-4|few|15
CASSLGGTDRQGYTF
TGTGCCAGCAGCTTGGGTGGGACAGACAGACAAGGCTACACCTTC